What follows are 8 T cell receptor beta chains derived from one specimen sequenced in a study of CD8+ T cells in alopecia areata. Sequencing used cDNA as its template, made by extracting RNA and reverse transcribing it. Using immunoSEQ multiplex PCR, the repertoire was profiled, and TCRdb retains in-frame clones only, with some absent. The sample presents about 110,000 clones, none singletons. Sequenced input: lesional skin. These TCRs come from a C3H/HeJ mouse with alopecia areata. The strain's MHC type: H2-k.

This clone came up a few times. One end of the junction fails to match germline, which may point to a read error. Gene names and germline refer to mouse. The CDR3 is cut off 4 residues early in the read; its end comes from the germline J gene. The chain links TRBV1 to TRBJ2-3; 7 bases agree with TRBD1. Per germline, CDR1 NSQYPW and CDR2 LRSPGD (reference sequence). CDR3 length: 16 amino acids. CDR3 sequence reads: CSCSADQGQGAETLYF. Partial CDR3 DNA: TGCTCCTGCAGTGCAGATCAAGGACAGGGTGCAGAA.

With regard to this clone: Germline and genes: mouse. The DNA ends 4 residues before the CDR3 does, and the rest of the CDR3 is filled in from the germline J gene. The chain uses TRBV13-2 and TRBJ1-1; no clear D gene. The CDR3 loop spans 12 amino acids. Trimming left V 2 bases short and J 4 bases short, with 6 bases between. The germline CDR1 and CDR2 sequences are NNHNN and SYGAGS (reference sequence). This chain's CDR3 is CASGEHSTEVFF. The CDR3 DNA, read in part, is TGTGCCAGCGGTGAACACAGCACA.

In the case of this clone: Here the gene names and germline are mouse. From the germline J gene comes the end of the CDR3, since the read stops 4 residues before it. V gene TRBV13-3 combines with J gene TRBJ1-1, with D possibly TRBD1 on 6 matching bases. V was shortened by 5 bases and J by 4 bases, with 9 bases between the two germline ends. The CDR3 spans 12 residues. Germline assignment: CDR1 NNHDY and CDR2 SYVADS. CDR3 DNA (partial): TGTGCCAGCAGGCGGGACATCACA. Encoded protein: CASRRDIT. The whole CDR3 sequence is CASRRDITEVFF.

This clone was counted only a few times. Each gene name is a mouse one. Sequencing ends 4 residues short of the CDR3 end; the germline J gene provides the rest. The chain recombines TRBV13-3 with TRBJ2-3; 12 nucleotides match TRBD1. Germline trimming cut 3 bases from V and 4 bases from J; bases unmatched to any gene: 3. The CDR3 totals 15 residues. Germline V gene sequence: CDR1 NNHDY, CDR2 SYVADS. CDR3 loop: CASSAGDRGPETLYF. The covered CDR3 bases are TGTGCCAGCAGTGCGGGGGACAGGGGGCCAGAA.

This clone was observed a few times. These gene names are mouse names. The read ends 4 residues shy of where the CDR3 ends; the end is completed using the germline J gene. The chain uses TRBV13-3 and TRBJ2-4; D is perhaps TRBD1 (5 bases). The CDR3 is made up of 16 amino acids. The germline CDR1 and CDR2 sequences are NNHDY and SYVADS. V shed 1 base and J shed 0 bases, with 12 bases lying between them. The CDR3 protein is CASSDWQGDSQNTLYF. The DNA read from the CDR3 is TGTGCCAGCAGTGATTGGCAGGGTGACAGTCAAAAC.

This clone was observed a few times. Gene names denote mouse genes. Read data end 4 residues before the CDR3 end; the end is taken from the germline J gene. The J gene is TRBJ2-7, the V gene TRBV13-3; 11 positions agree with TRBD2. Germline CDR1 reads NNHDY; CDR2 reads SYVADS. CDR3 length: 15 amino acids. CDR3 loop: CASSAPDWGGYEQYF. CDR3 bases read: TGTGCCAGCAGTGCCCCCGACTGGGGGGGATAT.

This clone was observed a few times. The gene names here belong to mouse. The part of the CDR3 DNA that was read is TGCACCTGCAGTGCAGATCGACTGGGGGAAAAC. Translating it yields CTCSADRLGEN. The full CDR3 protein is CTCSADRLGENTLYF. The gene calls are TRBV1 and TRBJ2-4, with 9 bases that match TRBD2. The missing CDR3 end, 4 residues past where the read stops, is filled in from the germline J gene. The CDR3 is 15 residues long. Looked up from germline, CDR1 is NSQYPW and CDR2 is LRSPGD (reference sequence).

As to this clone: The gene symbols are mouse symbols. The read terminates 4 residues ahead of where the CDR3 ends, so the germline J gene completes it. The gene calls are TRBV13-3 and TRBJ1-4; perhaps TRBD1 as D (6 bases). V lost 3 bases, J lost 4 bases, and 16 bases lay in between. From germline, CDR1 is NNHDY and CDR2 SYVADS. This CDR3 spans 16 amino acids. CDR3 region: CASSVTGRGINERLFF. The DNA read from the CDR3 is TGTGCCAGCAGTGTCACAGGGAGAGGGATCAACGAA.